There are a few counts of the clone carrying this T cell receptor beta chain. What it recognizes is unknown. This entry belongs to a study of T cell repertoires in cytomegalovirus infection. Each CDR3 protein is one row after TCRdb ran MiXCR on the reads. The sample records roughly 500,000 distinct CDR3 sequences, around 35% being singletons. Trimming took off 4 bases at V and 2 bases at J, with 16 bases between the two ends. This CDR3 contains 16 residues. Germline-derived CDR1 and CDR2 are MNHEY and SVGAGI. This sequence was found in a human donor in good health (CMV status not recorded). Some clones in this sample may be carry-over from other donors' samples. J is TRBJ2-3 and V is TRBV6-5, with a possible D match to TRBD2 (6 bases). Sequencing was performed on cultured PBMCs, taken from culture after CMV antigen stimulation. Here the CDR3 reads CASSFRGITTTDTQYF. CDR3 DNA: TGTGCCAGCAGTTTTCGGGGGATCACTACCACAGATACGCAGTATTTT.